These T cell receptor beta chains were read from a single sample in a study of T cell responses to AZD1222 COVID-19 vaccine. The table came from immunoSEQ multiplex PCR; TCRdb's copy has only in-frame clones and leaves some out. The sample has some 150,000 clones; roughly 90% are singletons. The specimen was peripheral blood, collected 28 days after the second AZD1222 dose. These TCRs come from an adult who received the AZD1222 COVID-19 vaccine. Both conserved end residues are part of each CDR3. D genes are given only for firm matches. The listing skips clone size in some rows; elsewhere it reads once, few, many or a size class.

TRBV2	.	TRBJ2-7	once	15	TGTGCCAGCAGTGAGGGGCGGCTGGGGATGTACGAGCAGTACTTC	CASSEGRLGMYEQYF
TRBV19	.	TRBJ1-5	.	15	TGTGCCAGTAGTATAGGGTCGGCAGAGAATCAGCCCCAGCATTTT	CASSIGSAENQPQHF
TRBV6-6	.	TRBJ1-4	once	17	TGTGCCAGCAGTCCCGTAAGGGGGGGCGATGCTAATGAAAAACTGTTTTTT	CASSPVRGGDANEKLFF
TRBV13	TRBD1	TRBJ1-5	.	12	TGTGCCAGCAGACAGGGGGATCAGCCCCAGCATTTT	CASRQGDQPQHF
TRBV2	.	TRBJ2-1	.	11	TGTGCCAGTATGAGTGTGGATGAGCAGTTCTTC	CASMSVDEQFF
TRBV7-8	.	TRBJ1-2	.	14	TGTGCCAGCAGCCCCCCCCGGCCCTTCTATGGCTACACCTTC	CASSPPRPFYGYTF
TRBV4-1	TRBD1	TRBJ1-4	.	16	TGCGCCAGCAGCCAAAATTGGGACAGGCAGAATGAAAAACTGTTTTTT	CASSQNWDRQNEKLFF
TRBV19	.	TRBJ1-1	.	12	TGTGCCAGTAGTGCCTCCGGGACTATAACTTTCTTT	CASSASGTITFF
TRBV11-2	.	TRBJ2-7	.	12	TGTGCCAGCAGCTTAAATAGGGACGAGCAGTACTTC	CASSLNRDEQYF
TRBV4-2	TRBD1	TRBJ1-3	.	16	TGTGCCAGCAGCCAAGGGAAACAGGGGGCTGGAAACACCATATATTTT	CASSQGKQGAGNTIYF
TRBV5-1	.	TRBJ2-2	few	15	TGCGCCAGCAGCTTGGGGGAAATAGGGACCGGGGAGCTGTTTTTT	CASSLGEIGTGELFF
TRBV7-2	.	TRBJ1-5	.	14	TGTGCCAGCAGCTTAGATTCGGTGAACCAGCCCCAGCATTTT	CASSLDSVNQPQHF
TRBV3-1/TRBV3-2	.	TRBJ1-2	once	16	TGTGCCAGCAGCCCTCCTGCGGGCTACCGGCCCTATGGCTACACCTTC	CASSPPAGYRPYGYTF
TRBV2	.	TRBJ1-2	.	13	TGTGCCAGCCAAGCCCAGGGGTCCTATGGCTACACCTTC	CASQAQGSYGYTF
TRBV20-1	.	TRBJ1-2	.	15	TGCAGTGCTAGTGGGTCGGCGGCAGACAGCTATGGCTACACCTTC	CSASGSAADSYGYTF
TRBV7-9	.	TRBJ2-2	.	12	TGTGCCAGCAGCCCGACCGTCGGGGAGCTGTTTTTT	CASSPTVGELFF
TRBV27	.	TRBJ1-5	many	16	TGTGCCAGACCCAGCCCGGGGGCGCCTAGCAATCAGCCCCAGCATTTT	CARPSPGAPSNQPQHF
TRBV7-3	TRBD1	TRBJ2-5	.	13	TGTGCCACCCGGGACAGCCCAAGAGAGACCCAGTACTTC	CATRDSPRETQYF
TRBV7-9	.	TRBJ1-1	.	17	TGTGCCAGCAGCTTAGGGAGAGGCGGAATCCTGAACACTGAAGCTTTCTTT	CASSLGRGGILNTEAFF
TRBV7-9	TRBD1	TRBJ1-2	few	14	TGTGCCAGCAGCGAAGCCGGACAGGGTCATGGCTACACCTTC	CASSEAGQGHGYTF
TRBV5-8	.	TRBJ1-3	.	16	TGTGCCAGCAGTTTTACAGGGTTATCTACTGGAAACACCATATATTTT	CASSFTGLSTGNTIYF
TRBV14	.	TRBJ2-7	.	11	TGTGCCAGCAGCCCAGCAGTCGACGGGTACTTC	CASSPAVDGYF
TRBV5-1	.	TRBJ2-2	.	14	TGCGCCAGCAGCCCTCGGACCAGAACCGGGGAGCTGTTTTTT	CASSPRTRTGELFF
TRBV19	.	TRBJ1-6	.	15	TGTGCCAGTAGTATAGTTGGCAGGGTCAATTCACCCCTCCACTTT	CASSIVGRVNSPLHF
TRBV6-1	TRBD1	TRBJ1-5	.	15	TGTGCCAGCAGTGAAGGCAGGGGGATCAATCAGCCCCAGCATTTT	CASSEGRGINQPQHF
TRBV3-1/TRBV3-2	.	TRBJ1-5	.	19	TGTGCCCGCCTCAACCTCGTTGGGATTCGTGGGGCTTTAAATCAGCCCCAGCATTTT	CARLNLVGIRGALNQPQHF
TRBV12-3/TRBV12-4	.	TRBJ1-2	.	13	TGTGCCAGCAGTATGGGCAGGGCCTATGGCTACACCTTC	CASSMGRAYGYTF
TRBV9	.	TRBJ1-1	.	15	TGTGCCAGCAGCGTAGGAGGGGAAGTTATATCTGAAGCTTTCTTT	CASSVGGEVISEAFF
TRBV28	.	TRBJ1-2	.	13	TGTGCCAGCAGCTCTGACAGTAGCTATGGCTACACCTTC	CASSSDSSYGYTF
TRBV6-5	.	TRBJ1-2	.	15	TGTGCCAGCAGTCCCGTGGGGGCGGGTGCCTATGGCTACACCTTC	CASSPVGAGAYGYTF
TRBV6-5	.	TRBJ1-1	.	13	TGTGCCAGCAGTTACGGGGTTGGCACTGAAGCTTTCTTT	CASSYGVGTEAFF
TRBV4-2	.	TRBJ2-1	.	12	TGTGCCAGCAGCCAAGGAGTGGATGAGCAGTTCTTC	CASSQGVDEQFF
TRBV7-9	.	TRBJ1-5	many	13	TGTGCCAGCAGCTTTGCAAGCAATCAGCCCCAGCATTTT	CASSFASNQPQHF
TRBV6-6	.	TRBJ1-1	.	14	TGTGCCAGCAGGGGAGGGGCCGGTAACACTGAAGCTTTCTTT	CASRGGAGNTEAFF
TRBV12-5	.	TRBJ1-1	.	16	TGTGCTAGTGGGGCAGTTATAAGTGGGGTGAGAAGTGAAGCTTTCTTT	CASGAVISGVRSEAFF